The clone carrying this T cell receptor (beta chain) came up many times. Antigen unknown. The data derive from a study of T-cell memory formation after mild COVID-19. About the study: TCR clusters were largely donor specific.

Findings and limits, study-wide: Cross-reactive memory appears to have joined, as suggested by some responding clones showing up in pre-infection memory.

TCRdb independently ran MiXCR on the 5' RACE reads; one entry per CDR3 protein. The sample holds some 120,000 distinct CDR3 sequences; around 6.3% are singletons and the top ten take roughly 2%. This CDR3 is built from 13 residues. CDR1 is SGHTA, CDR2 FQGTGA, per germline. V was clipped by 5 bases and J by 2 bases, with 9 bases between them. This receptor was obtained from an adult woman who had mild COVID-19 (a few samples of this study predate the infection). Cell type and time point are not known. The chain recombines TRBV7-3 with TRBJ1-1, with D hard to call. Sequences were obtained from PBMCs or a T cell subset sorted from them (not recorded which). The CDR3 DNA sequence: TGTGCCAGCAGCCAAGGGATTAACACTGAAGCTTTCTTT. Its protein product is CASSQGINTEAFF.